This is a list of T cell receptor beta chains from one sample in a study of T cell responses to AZD1222 COVID-19 vaccine. The method was immunoSEQ multiplex PCR; TCRdb's version includes in-frame clones alone and lacks a portion of them. Altogether around 95,000 clones are present, about 88% being singletons, with the ten largest covering about 1.8%. Sequenced material: peripheral blood, taken on day 0 of AZD1222 vaccination. The receptors stem from an adult in good health. The CDR3 runs from the conserved cysteine through the conserved F or W. A D gene is named only where the DNA matches it firmly. Clone size is not always given. Where it is, it says once, few, many or a class for expanded clones.

cdr3_aa,cdr3_nt,j_call,clone_size,v_call,d_call
CASSFRQGDHNEQFF,TGTGCCAGCAGCTTCCGTCAGGGGGATCATAATGAGCAGTTCTTC,TRBJ2-1,.,TRBV7-9,TRBD1
CASRQTDGGNEAFF,TGTGCCAGCAGACAAACGGACGGGGGAAATGAAGCTTTCTTT,TRBJ1-1,.,TRBV2,.
CASSLGQFSGNTIYF,TGTGCCAGTAGTTTGGGACAATTCTCTGGAAACACCATATATTTT,TRBJ1-3,.,TRBV19,.
CASSLALAETKYF,TGTGCCAGCAGCTTGGCCTTGGCGGAGACCAAGTACTTC,TRBJ2-5,.,TRBV5-4,.
CASSILDRINSPLHF,TGTGCCAGTAGTATTCTTGACAGAATTAATTCACCCCTCCACTTT,TRBJ1-6,.,TRBV19,.
CASSSPPVREGSADTQYF,TGTGCCAGCAGTTCCCCTCCTGTGAGGGAGGGGTCGGCAGATACGCAGTATTTT,TRBJ2-3,.,TRBV28,TRBD2
CAISDREGRLGYEQYF,TGTGCCATCAGCGACCGTGAGGGCCGGTTGGGTTACGAGCAGTACTTC,TRBJ2-7,.,TRBV10-3,.
CASSLGGPGSPLHF,TGTGCCAGCAGCTTGGGAGGGCCAGGATCACCCCTCCACTTT,TRBJ1-6,.,TRBV5-6,.
CASSHGRMNTEAFF,TGTGCCAGCAGTCACGGACGGATGAACACTGAAGCTTTCTTT,TRBJ1-1,.,TRBV27,.
CASSFSGSIILFF,TGTGCCAGCAGTTTCAGCGGCTCCATCATCCTGTTCTTC,TRBJ2-1,once,TRBV12-3/TRBV12-4,.
CASSFWGKHTEAFF,TGTGCCAGCAGCTTCTGGGGCAAACACACTGAAGCTTTCTTT,TRBJ1-1,few,TRBV28,.
CASSWSYEQYF,TGTGCCAGTAGTTGGTCCTACGAGCAGTACTTC,TRBJ2-7,.,TRBV19,.
CASSAGQGGNQPQHF,TGTGCCAGCAGTGCCGGACAGGGCGGCAATCAGCCCCAGCATTTT,TRBJ1-5,.,TRBV28,TRBD1
CASSQEHGTANYEQYF,TGTGCCAGCAGCCAGGAACACGGGACAGCCAACTACGAGCAGTACTTC,TRBJ2-7,.,TRBV4-2,TRBD1
CASSPPASRFMNTEAFF,TGTGCCAGCTCACCACCGGCCAGTCGCTTCATGAACACTGAAGCTTTCTTT,TRBJ1-1,.,TRBV18,.
CASSLDREMSEQYF,TGCGCCAGCAGCTTAGACAGGGAGATGAGCGAGCAGTACTTC,TRBJ2-7,.,TRBV5-1,TRBD1
CASSLVLAGVNEQYF,TGTGCCAGCAGCTTGGTACTAGCGGGAGTCAACGAGCAGTACTTC,TRBJ2-7,few,TRBV5-6,TRBD2
CASSPLSSYEQYF,TGTGCCAGCAGTCCTCTGTCGAGCTACGAGCAGTACTTC,TRBJ2-7,.,TRBV27,.
CASSPQGPTLGTEAFF,TGCGCCAGCAGCCCCCAGGGTCCAACTTTGGGCACTGAAGCTTTCTTT,TRBJ1-1,.,TRBV5-1,.
CASSQALAGGTGANVLTF,TGCGCCAGCAGCCAAGCTCTAGCGGGAGGGACTGGGGCCAACGTCCTGACTTTC,TRBJ2-6,.,TRBV4-1,TRBD2
CASSPWGTKNTGELFF,TGTGCCAGCAGTCCCTGGGGGACCAAGAACACCGGGGAGCTGTTTTTT,TRBJ2-2,.,TRBV28,.
CASTPRGGRDDEQYF,TGTGCCAGCACCCCCCGGGGGGGGAGGGACGACGAGCAGTACTTC,TRBJ2-7,.,TRBV9,TRBD2
CSSANQRGNEQFF,TGCAGCTCCGCTAACCAGAGGGGCAATGAGCAGTTCTTC,TRBJ2-1,.,TRBV29-1,.
CASSADRVHEQYF,TGTGCCAGCAGTGCGGACAGGGTACACGAGCAGTACTTC,TRBJ2-7,.,TRBV6-6,TRBD1
CASSLGFLADEQFF,TGCGCCAGCAGCTTGGGCTTTCTTGCGGATGAGCAGTTCTTC,TRBJ2-1,.,TRBV5-1,.
CASSSGTQFNTGELFF,TGTGCCAGCAGCTCTGGGACGCAATTTAACACCGGGGAGCTGTTTTTT,TRBJ2-2,.,TRBV5-4,.
CASSYVGGQGFDQPQHF,TGTGCCAGCAGTTACGTGGGGGGACAGGGGTTCGATCAGCCCCAGCATTTT,TRBJ1-5,once,TRBV6-2/TRBV6-3,TRBD1
CASSGTPYEQYF,TGCGCCAGCAGTGGGACCCCCTACGAGCAGTACTTC,TRBJ2-7,.,TRBV5-1,.
CASSPLTLGGTYEQYF,TGCGCCAGCAGCCCCTTAACTCTCGGGGGGACTTACGAGCAGTACTTC,TRBJ2-7,.,TRBV4-1,TRBD2
CASSYDRGLEAFF,TGCGCCAGCAGCTACGACAGGGGGCTTGAGGCTTTCTTT,TRBJ1-1,.,TRBV5-1,TRBD1
CASSARQGGSYEQYF,TGTGCCAGCAGTGCCAGACAGGGAGGGTCCTACGAGCAGTACTTC,TRBJ2-7,.,TRBV28,.
CASSSSSGGGYGYTF,TGTGCCAGCAGCTCTTCCTCTGGGGGTGGCTATGGCTACACCTTC,TRBJ1-2,.,TRBV7-2,.
CASSLSGNEQFF,TGTGCCAGCAGCCTTAGCGGGAATGAGCAGTTCTTC,TRBJ2-1,once,TRBV6-2/TRBV6-3,TRBD2
CASSLVASYGELFF,TGTGCCAGCAGTTTAGTAGCGAGCTACGGGGAGCTGTTTTTT,TRBJ2-2,.,TRBV27,.
CASSRTTLAGGTDTQYF,TGTGCCAGCAGCCGAACGACTCTAGCGGGCGGCACAGATACGCAGTATTTT,TRBJ2-3,.,TRBV9,TRBD2
CASSQDGPGYPQHF,TGTGCCAGCAGCCAAGATGGTCCGGGTTATCCCCAGCATTTT,TRBJ1-5,.,TRBV3-1/TRBV3-2,.
CASSLQDGYTF,TGTGCCAGTAGCCTACAGGATGGCTACACCTTC,TRBJ1-2,.,TRBV19,.
CASSYGTSGRETQYF,TGTGCCAGCAGTTACGGGACTAGCGGGCGAGAGACCCAGTACTTC,TRBJ2-5,.,TRBV6-5,TRBD2
CAWRFLREATFF,TGTGCCTGGAGATTTTTGCGGGAGGCAACGTTCTTC,TRBJ2-1,.,TRBV30,TRBD2
CASSARRTRLSTDTQYF,TGTGCCAGCAGCGCCCGAAGGACTAGGCTGAGCACAGATACGCAGTATTTT,TRBJ2-3,.,TRBV14,TRBD2
CAISSGTSGRGTYEQYF,TGTGCCATCAGTTCCGGGACTAGCGGGAGAGGGACCTACGAGCAGTACTTC,TRBJ2-7,.,TRBV10-3,TRBD2